This TCR beta chain was found in a study of beta chain features in type 1 diabetes. Study-wide results and caveats: Shorter TCRB CDR3s, moderately but significantly so, marked every one of the four CD4+ subsets in Type 1 diabetes patients.

All of the isolated RNA was reverse transcribed, so expressed TCRB transcripts were sequenced. Read counts averaged approximately 3.5 million for samples of naive, central memory and regulatory T cells. Produced via immunoSEQ multiplex PCR; TCRdb's table is partial and in-frame only. The sample has about 280,000 clones, 15% seen once. On this clone: What it binds is not known.

Researchers reported sorting CD4+ naive, central memory, regulatory and stem cell-like memory cells via CD45RO/CCR7/CD25/CD127/CD95/CD27. V was pared by 2 bases and J by 9 bases, with 13 bases of the junction left unmatched. The CDR3 extends over 17 amino acids. Germline loops: CDR1 LNHDA, CDR2 SQIVND (reference sequence). The origin of this receptor is a man between 18 and 35 years old with type 1 diabetes. Sequencing was done on a sample of naive CD4+ T cells from blood. The V gene is TRBV19, the J gene TRBJ2-1; 10 bases line up with TRBD2. The CDR3: CASSITLAGGRAVEQFF. The CDR3 bases are TGTGCCAGTAGTATAACTTTAGCGGGGGGCCGGGCGGTTGAGCAGTTCTTC.